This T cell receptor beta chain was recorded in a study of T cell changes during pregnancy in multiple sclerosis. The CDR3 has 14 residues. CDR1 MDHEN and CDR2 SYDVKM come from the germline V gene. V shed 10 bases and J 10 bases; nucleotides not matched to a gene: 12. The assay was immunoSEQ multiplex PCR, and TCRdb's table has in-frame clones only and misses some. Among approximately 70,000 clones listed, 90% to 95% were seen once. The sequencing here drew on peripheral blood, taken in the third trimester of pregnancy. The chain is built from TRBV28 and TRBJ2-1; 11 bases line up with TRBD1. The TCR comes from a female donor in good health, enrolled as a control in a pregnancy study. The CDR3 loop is CATLDRGRGGEQFF. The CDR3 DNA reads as TGTGCCACCTTGGACAGGGGGCGGGGGGGGGAGCAGTTCTTC.